The 10 T cell receptor beta chains reported below all come from one sample, sequenced in a study of CD8 T cells in Susac syndrome. Random-hexamer reverse transcription was applied to about 0.45 to 1 ug RNA. MiXCR was run by TCRdb on the immunoSEQ multiplex PCR reads, yielding one entry per CDR3 protein. The sample has roughly 80,000 distinct CDR3 sequences, approximately 94% seen once; the top ten hold about 0.47%. Sample: CD8+ T cells from PBMCs. The origin of the receptors is a human donor with Susac syndrome.

The chain joins TRBV13 to TRBJ2-7; 10 positions agree with TRBD1. Trimming at V came to 4 bases and at J to 2 bases, leaving 11 bases not matched to a gene. Germline CDR1 and CDR2: PRHDT and FYEKMQ (reference sequence). The CDR3 spans 17 residues. In nucleotides, the CDR3 is TGTGCCAGCAGCTCCCGGGACAGGGGCATGGACGCCTACGAGCAGTACTTC. Translation: CASSSRDRGMDAYEQYF.

This rearrangement joins TRBV2 to TRBJ2-3; 8 positions match TRBD1. The CDR3 has 15 amino acids. Germline V gene lookup returns CDR1 SNHLY and CDR2 FYNNEI. V dropped 8 bases and J dropped 4; count of bases not matched to a gene: 11. The CDR3: CASLSSTGAADTQYF. Here the CDR3 DNA reads TGTGCCAGCCTATCCTCGACAGGGGCGGCAGATACGCAGTATTTT.

The chain couples TRBV6-6 to TRBJ2-5, with TRBD1 identical over 8 bases. The ends lost 8 bases at V and 9 bases at J; junction bases unmatched: 11. The CDR3 loop spans 13 amino acids. Germline values: CDR1 MNHNY, CDR2 SVGAGI (reference sequence). CDR3 DNA: TGTGCCAGCGCTAAAGATCCGGGACAGGCCCAGTACTTC. This gives the protein CASAKDPGQAQYF.

This CDR3 reads CASSPRTENIQYF. The CDR3 DNA reads TGTGCCAGCAGCCCGAGGACAGAAAACATTCAGTACTTC. The gene calls are TRBV7-9 and TRBJ2-4, with D perhaps matching TRBD1 (6 bases). CDR1 and CDR2 from the germline V gene are SEHNR and FQNEAQ (reference sequence). CDR3 size: 13 residues. With 5 bases removed from V and 5 bases from J, the gap between germline ends came to 10 bases.

The V gene is TRBV4-1, the J gene TRBJ2-2; D is unresolved. This CDR3 is built from 14 residues. V was trimmed by 3 bases and J by 7 bases, leaving 12 bases between them. CDR1 and CDR2 from the germline V gene are MGHRA and YSYEKL. The CDR3 sequence: CASSHGLIGGELFF. Here the CDR3 DNA reads TGCGCCAGCAGCCACGGCCTCATCGGCGGGGAGCTGTTTTTT.

V and J are TRBV6-6 and TRBJ2-7; the match to TRBD1 covers 9 bases. The germline gives CDR1 MNHNY, CDR2 SVGAGI (reference sequence). The CDR3 is 15 residues long. The ends lost 0 bases at V and 5 bases at J; junction bases unmatched: 5. This CDR3 is CASSYSRDRDHEQYF. CDR3 nucleotide sequence: TGTGCCAGCAGTTACTCGAGGGACAGGGACCACGAGCAGTACTTC.

The chain recombines TRBV25-1 with TRBJ1-5, with 8 bases fitting TRBD1. Trimming took 5 bases from V and 7 from J; bases not matched to a gene: 4. CDR3 length: 13 amino acids. Per the germline V gene, CDR1 is MGHDK and CDR2 is SYGVNS. The DNA for the CDR3 is TGTGCCAGCAGTCCAGGGGGCGGACAGCCCCAGCATTTT. It yields the protein CASSPGGGQPQHF.

The genes are TRBV12-3 or TRBV12-4 and TRBJ2-5; D call uncertain. The CDR3 extends over 12 amino acids. The ends were cut back, 3 bases at V and 6 bases at J, with 8 bases in the middle. CDR3 residues: CASSFARKTQYF. The CDR3 DNA is TGTGCCAGCAGTTTTGCGAGAAAGACCCAGTACTTC.

This chain uses TRBV20-1 with TRBJ2-7, with D possibly TRBD2 on 6 matching bases. This CDR3 is built from 13 residues. Trimming pared 5 bases from V and 4 bases from J, leaving 15 bases between. The germline V gene has CDR1 DFQATT and CDR2 SNEGSKA (reference sequence). CDR3 nucleotides: TGCAGTGCTCGGGGACGGGGGAAGTACGAGCAGTACTTC. This translates into CSARGRGKYEQYF.

The gene calls are TRBV9 and TRBJ2-7; D is ambiguous. The V end lost 1 base, the J end lost 4 bases, and 12 bases lay between the germline ends. The germline CDR1 and CDR2 sequences are SGDLS and YYNGEE. CDR3 size: 14 residues. The CDR3 loop is CASSVKPLGYEQYF. CDR3 bases: TGTGCCAGCAGCGTAAAACCGCTGGGGTACGAGCAGTACTTC.